The source of this T cell receptor (beta chain) is a study of T cell responses to AZD1222 COVID-19 vaccine. This CDR3 is built from 15 residues. The germline V gene has CDR1 ENHRY and CDR2 SYGVKD. With 3 bases removed from V and 4 bases from J, the gap between germline ends came to 12 bases. Produced via immunoSEQ multiplex PCR; TCRdb's table is partial and in-frame only. Among approximately 89,000 clones listed, 92% were seen once. This TCR was recovered from an adult in good health. The sequencing used peripheral blood, collected on day 0 of AZD1222 vaccination. The chain has TRBV10-3 and TRBJ2-2; a weak D match, TRBD2 (5 bases). The CDR3 is CAISEGRFSTGELFF. The CDR3 coding sequence is TGTGCCATCAGTGAAGGGAGATTTTCCACCGGGGAGCTGTTTTTT.